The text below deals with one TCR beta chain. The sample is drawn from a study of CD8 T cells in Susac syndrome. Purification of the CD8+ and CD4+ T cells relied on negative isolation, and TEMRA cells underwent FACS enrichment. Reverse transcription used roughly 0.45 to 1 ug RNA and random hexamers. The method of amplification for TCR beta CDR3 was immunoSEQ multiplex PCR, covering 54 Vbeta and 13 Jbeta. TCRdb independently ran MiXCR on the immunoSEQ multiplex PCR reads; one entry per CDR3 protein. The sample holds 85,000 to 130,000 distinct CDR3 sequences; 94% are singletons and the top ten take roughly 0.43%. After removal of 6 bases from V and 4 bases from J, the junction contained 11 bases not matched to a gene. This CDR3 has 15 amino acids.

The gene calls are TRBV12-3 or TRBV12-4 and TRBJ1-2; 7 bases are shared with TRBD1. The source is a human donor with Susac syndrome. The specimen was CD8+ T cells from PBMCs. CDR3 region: CASSLTSTGLYGYTF. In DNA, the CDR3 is TGTGCCAGCAGCCTCACCTCGACAGGGCTCTATGGCTACACCTTC.